This TCR beta chain was sequenced during a study of Graves' ophthalmopathy and Graves' hyperthyroidism. Researchers took RNA transcripts and amplified TCR beta CDR3 regions from them. First-round RT-PCR with HTBI primers preceded a second-round multiplex PCR. Via MiXCR, TCRdb re-called the multiplex PCR reads, giving one row per CDR3 protein. The table lists 620,000 or so distinct CDR3 sequences, 22% of them singletons. The V gene lost 1 base and the J gene lost 6 bases, with 16 bases spanning the gap. The CDR3 has 14 residues. Germline CDR1 is DFQATT and CDR2 is SNEGSKA (reference sequence). Clinical symptoms, serum thyroxine, TRAb, thyroid ultrasound and orbital computed tomography were relied on for diagnosis. Study outcomes and limitations: Ophthalmopathy progression was predicted with approximately 68% sensitivity and about 74% specificity.

This clonotype was seen at least ten times. Its antigen is still unknown. The receptor's source is a woman under 30 with stable Graves' hyperthyroidism. Some clones in this sample may be carry-over from other donors' samples. Sequenced material: peripheral blood. V usage is TRBV20-1 and J usage is TRBJ2-7; D possibly uses TRBD1 or TRBD2 (5 bases each). CDR3 sequence reads: CSARGLTRQGEQYF. In nucleotides, the CDR3 is TGCAGTGCTAGAGGACTAACGCGGCAGGGCGAGCAGTACTTC.